This TCR beta chain emerged from a study of cytomegalovirus exposure and HLA in healthy donors. Study-level results: A later analysis associated some 16,000 TCR beta sequences with HLA alleles at a 0.05 false discovery rate. According to a later analysis, donors in an Asian-associated ancestry cluster reportedly had fewer N-insertions than the roughly 640-donor mean. The later analysis indicated that the majority of CMV-associated TCR beta chains appeared HLA-restricted. In an earlier analysis, productive rearrangement rates for most beta V segments clustered near 90% or 30%.

As to this clone: Its antigen is still unknown.

The PCR contained 60 Vbeta and 13 Jbeta primers. Repertoires were generated with immunoSEQ multiplex PCR, while TCRdb's copy carries only in-frame clones and drops some. The sample comprises approximately 240,000 clones, 82% of which are singletons, and around 5% rests with the top ten. The sample comprised PBMCs. The sequence came from a woman aged 40 to 50 in good health and CMV-seropositive.

The CDR3 loop is CASSGPGQGSNQPQHF. The CDR3 DNA follows: TGTGCCAGCAGTGGCCCGGGACAGGGAAGCAATCAGCCCCAGCATTTT. The chain couples TRBV6-1 to TRBJ1-5; TRBD1 matches at 9 bases. The CDR3 is 16 residues long. Losses at the gene ends were 4 bases for V and 1 base for J; bases not matched to a gene: 5. Germline CDR1 is MNHNS and CDR2 is SASEGT.